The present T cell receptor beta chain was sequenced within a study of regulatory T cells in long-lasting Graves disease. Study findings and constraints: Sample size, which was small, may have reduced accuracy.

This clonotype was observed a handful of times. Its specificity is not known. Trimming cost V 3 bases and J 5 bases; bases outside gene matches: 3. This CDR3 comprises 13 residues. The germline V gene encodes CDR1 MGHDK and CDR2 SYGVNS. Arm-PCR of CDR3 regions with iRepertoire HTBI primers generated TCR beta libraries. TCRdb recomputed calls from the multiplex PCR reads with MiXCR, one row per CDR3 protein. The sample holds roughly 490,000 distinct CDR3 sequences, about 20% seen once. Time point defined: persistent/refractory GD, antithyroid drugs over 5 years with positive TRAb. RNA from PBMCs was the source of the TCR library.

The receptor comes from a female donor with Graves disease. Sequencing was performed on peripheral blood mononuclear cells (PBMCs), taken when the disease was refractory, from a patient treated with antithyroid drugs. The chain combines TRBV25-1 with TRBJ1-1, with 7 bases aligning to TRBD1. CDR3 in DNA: TGTGCCAGCAGTGAGACAGGGCAAACTGAAGCTTTCTTT. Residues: CASSETGQTEAFF.